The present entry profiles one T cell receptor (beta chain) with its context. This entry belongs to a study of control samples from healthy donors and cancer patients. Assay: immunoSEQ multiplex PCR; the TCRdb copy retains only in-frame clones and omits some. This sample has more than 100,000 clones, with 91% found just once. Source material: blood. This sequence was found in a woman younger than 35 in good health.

The CDR3 sequence is CASSLYGTGSQETQYF. CDR3 DNA sequence: TGTGCCAGCAGCTTGTACGGGACGGGCTCTCAAGAGACCCAGTACTTC. The genes are TRBV5-6 and TRBJ2-5; D possibly matches TRBD1 or TRBD2 (5 bases each). This CDR3 contains 16 residues. Germline V gene data show CDR1 as SGHDT and CDR2 as YYEEEE. V lost 1 base and J lost 2, with 15 bases in between.